This T cell receptor (beta chain) was sequenced for a study of identical twins. Findings of the study overall: One should note that invariant MAIT and iNKT cells could partly confound zero-insertion analyses. In cord blood, abundant beta clonotypes had fewer insertions; memory showed no trend. Twins shared out-of-frame alpha sequences with excess low generation probability.

Unique molecular identifiers were present on the cDNA, which also gained a universal primer site by template switching. In TCRdb, the 5' RACE reads were re-called with MiXCR into one record per CDR3 protein. The sample contains approximately 220,000 distinct CDR3 sequences, around 6.8% of which appear only once. In this sample, this clonotype turned up many times. Its specificity is unknown. CDR3 length equals 14 residues. CDR1 and CDR2 from the germline V gene are DFQATT and SNEGSKA (reference sequence). Trimming removed 4 bases from V and 6 bases from J, with 17 bases in between. The same data also went into a second study, on yellow fever vaccine responses in identical twins.

The receptor's source is a woman under 30 in good health. Sequencing was carried out using memory (CD45RO+) T cells sorted from blood. The chain couples TRBV20-1 to TRBJ2-3; either TRBD1 or TRBD2 may fit D (6 bases each). CDR3 in DNA: TGCAGTGCTATAGGACAAGGGGGGCAGGATACGCAGTATTTT. Amino acids: CSAIGQGGQDTQYF.